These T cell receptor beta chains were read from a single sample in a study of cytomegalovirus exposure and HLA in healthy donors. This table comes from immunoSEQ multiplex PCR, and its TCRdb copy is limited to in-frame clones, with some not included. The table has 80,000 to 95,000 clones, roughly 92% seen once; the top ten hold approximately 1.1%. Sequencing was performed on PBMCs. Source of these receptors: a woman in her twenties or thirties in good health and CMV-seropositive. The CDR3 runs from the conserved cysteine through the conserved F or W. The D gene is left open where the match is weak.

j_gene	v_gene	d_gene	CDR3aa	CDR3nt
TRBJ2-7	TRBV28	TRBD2	CASSPLAGPSTYEQYF	TGTGCCAGCAGTCCTCTAGCGGGACCCTCCACCTACGAGCAGTACTTC
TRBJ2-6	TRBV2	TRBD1	CASSTVGQAGANVLTF	TGTGCCAGCAGTACTGTCGGACAGGCCGGGGCCAACGTCCTGACTTTC
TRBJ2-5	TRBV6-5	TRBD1	CASSWGTGGKETQYF	TGTGCCAGCAGTTGGGGGACAGGGGGCAAAGAGACCCAGTACTTC
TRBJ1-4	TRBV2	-	CASRGQLDEKLFF	TGTGCCAGCAGAGGACAGTTGGATGAAAAACTGTTTTTT
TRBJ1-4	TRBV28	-	CASSLPLGGRNEKLFF	TGTGCCAGCAGTTTACCGCTCGGGGGACGCAATGAAAAACTGTTTTTT
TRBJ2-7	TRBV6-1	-	CASSEIPGSSYEQYF	TGTGCCAGCAGTGAGATCCCGGGGTCCTCCTACGAGCAGTACTTC
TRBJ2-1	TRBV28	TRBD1	CATTGVPYNEQFF	TGTGCCACCACAGGGGTTCCCTACAATGAGCAGTTCTTC
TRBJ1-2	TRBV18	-	CASSPSRRTRNYGYTF	TGTGCCAGCTCACCAAGTAGGAGGACCCGCAACTATGGCTACACCTTC
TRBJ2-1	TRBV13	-	CASSYTSSSYNEQFF	TGTGCCAGCAGTTATACGTCGAGCTCCTACAATGAGCAGTTCTTC
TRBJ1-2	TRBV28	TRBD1	CASEGDSPYGYTF	TGTGCCAGCGAAGGGGACAGCCCTTATGGCTACACCTTC
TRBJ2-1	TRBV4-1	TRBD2	CASSQGLAGFYNEQFF	TGCGCCAGCAGCCAGGGACTAGCGGGGTTCTACAATGAGCAGTTCTTC